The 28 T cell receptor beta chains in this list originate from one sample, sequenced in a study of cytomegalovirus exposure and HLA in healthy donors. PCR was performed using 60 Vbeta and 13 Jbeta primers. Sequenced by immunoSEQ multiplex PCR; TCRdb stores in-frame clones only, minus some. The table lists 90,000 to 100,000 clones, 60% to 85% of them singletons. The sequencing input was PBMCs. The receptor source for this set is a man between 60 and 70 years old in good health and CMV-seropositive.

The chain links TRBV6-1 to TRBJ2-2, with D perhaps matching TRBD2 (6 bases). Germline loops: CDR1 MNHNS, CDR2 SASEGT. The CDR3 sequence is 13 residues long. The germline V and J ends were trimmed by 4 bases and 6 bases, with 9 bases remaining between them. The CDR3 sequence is CASSGGGPGELFF. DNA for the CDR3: TGTGCCAGCAGTGGAGGAGGGCCCGGGGAGCTGTTTTTT.

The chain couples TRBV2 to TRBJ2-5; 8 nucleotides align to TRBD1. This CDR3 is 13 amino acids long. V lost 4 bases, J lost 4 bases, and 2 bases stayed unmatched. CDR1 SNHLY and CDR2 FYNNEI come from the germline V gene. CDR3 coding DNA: TGTGCCAGCAGTGGGACAGGGTCAGAGACCCAGTACTTC. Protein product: CASSGTGSETQYF.

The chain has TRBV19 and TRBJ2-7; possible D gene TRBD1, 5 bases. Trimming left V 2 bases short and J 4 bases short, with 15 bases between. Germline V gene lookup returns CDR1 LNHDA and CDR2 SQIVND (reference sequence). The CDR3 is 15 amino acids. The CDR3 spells CASSIKRGPFYEQYF. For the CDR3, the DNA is TGTGCCAGTAGTATAAAAAGGGGCCCCTTTTACGAGCAGTACTTC.

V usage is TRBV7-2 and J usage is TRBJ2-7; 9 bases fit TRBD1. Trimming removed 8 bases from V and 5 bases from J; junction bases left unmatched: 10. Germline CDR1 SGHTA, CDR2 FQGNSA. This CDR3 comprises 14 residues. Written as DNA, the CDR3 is TGTGCCAGCCTCTCGGACAGGGGAAGCCACGAGCAGTACTTC. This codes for CASLSDRGSHEQYF.

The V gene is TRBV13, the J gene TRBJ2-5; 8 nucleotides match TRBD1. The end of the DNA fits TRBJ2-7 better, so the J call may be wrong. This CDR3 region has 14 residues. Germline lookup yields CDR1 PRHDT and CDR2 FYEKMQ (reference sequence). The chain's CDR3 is CASSLVGDRYEQYF. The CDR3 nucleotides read TGTGCCAGCAGCTTAGTAGGGGACAGGTACGAGCAGTACTTC.

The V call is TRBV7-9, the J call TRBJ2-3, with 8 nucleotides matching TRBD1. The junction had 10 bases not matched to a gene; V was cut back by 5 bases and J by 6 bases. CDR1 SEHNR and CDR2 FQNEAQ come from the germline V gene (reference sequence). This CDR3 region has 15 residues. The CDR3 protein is CASSPGGQGSDTQYF. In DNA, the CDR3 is TGTGCCAGCAGCCCCGGAGGACAGGGATCGGATACGCAGTATTTT.

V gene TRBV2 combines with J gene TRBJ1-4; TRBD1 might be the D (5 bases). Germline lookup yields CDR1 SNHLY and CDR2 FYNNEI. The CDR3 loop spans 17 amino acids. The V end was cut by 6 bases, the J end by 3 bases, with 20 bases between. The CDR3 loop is CASSLTVLSAANEKLFF. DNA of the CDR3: TGTGCCAGCAGCCTGACAGTGCTATCGGCAGCTAATGAAAAACTGTTTTTT.

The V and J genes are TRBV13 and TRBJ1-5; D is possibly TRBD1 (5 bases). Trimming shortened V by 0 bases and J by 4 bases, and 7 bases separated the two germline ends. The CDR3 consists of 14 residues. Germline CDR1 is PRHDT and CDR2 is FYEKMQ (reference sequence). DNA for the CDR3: TGTGCCAGCAGCTTAGGGGGGGGGAATCAGCCCCAGCATTTT. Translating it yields CASSLGGGNQPQHF.

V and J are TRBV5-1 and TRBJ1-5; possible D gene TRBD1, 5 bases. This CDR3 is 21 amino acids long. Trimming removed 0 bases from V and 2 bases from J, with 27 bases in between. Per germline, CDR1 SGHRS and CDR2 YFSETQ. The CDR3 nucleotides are TGCGCCAGCAGCTTGGCGGTTGTGTGGGTCAGGGTATTAGTTGGCAATCAGCCCCAGCATTTT. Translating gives CASSLAVVWVRVLVGNQPQHF. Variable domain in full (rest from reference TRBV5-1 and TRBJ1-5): KAGVTQTPRYLIKTRGQQVTLSCSPISGHRSVSWYQQTPGQGLQFLFEYFSETQRNKGNFPGRFSGRQFSNSRSEMNVSTLELGDSALYLCASSLAVVWVRVLVGNQPQHFGDGTRLSIL.

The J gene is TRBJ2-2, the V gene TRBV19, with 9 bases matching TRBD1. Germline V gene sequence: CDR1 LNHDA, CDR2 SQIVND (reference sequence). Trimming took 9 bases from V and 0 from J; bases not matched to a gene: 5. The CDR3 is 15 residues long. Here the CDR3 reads CASNRDRANTGELFF. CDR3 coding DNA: TGTGCCAGCAACCGGGACAGGGCGAACACCGGGGAGCTGTTTTTT.

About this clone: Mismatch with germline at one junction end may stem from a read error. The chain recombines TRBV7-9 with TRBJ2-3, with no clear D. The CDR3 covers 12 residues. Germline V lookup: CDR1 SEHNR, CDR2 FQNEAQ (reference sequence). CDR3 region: CSSSHVTDTQYF. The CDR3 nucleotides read TGTTCCAGCAGCCATGTCACAGATACGCAGTATTTT.

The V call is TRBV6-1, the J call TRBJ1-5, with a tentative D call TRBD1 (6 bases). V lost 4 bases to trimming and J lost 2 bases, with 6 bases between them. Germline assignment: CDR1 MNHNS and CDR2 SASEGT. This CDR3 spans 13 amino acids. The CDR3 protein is CASSGTGNQPQHF. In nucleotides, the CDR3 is TGTGCCAGCAGTGGGACAGGCAATCAGCCCCAGCATTTT.

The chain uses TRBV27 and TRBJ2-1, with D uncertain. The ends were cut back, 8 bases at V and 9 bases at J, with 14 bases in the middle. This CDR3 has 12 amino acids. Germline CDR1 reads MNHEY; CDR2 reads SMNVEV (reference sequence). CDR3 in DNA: TGTGCCAGCCGCGGAAGAAGAGGTGAGCAGTTCTTC. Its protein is CASRGRRGEQFF.

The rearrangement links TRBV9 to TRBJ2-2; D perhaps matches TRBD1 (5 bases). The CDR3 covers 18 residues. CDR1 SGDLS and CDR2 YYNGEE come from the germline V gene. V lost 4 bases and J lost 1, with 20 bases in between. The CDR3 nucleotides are TGTGCCAGCAGCTCTCGGAGTAGTAGGGGTTTGAACACCGGGGAGCTGTTTTTT. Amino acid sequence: CASSSRSSRGLNTGELFF. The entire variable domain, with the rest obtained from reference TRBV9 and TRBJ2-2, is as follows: DSGVTQTPKHLITATGQRVTLRCSPRSGDLSVYWYQQSLDQGLQFLIQYYNGEERAKGNILERFSAQQFPDLHSELNLSSLELGDSALYFCASSSRSSRGLNTGELFFGEGSRLTVL.

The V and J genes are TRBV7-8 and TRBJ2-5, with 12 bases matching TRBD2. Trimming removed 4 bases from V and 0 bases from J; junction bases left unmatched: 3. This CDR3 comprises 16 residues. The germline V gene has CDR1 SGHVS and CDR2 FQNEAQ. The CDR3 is CASSSRLAGDQETQYF. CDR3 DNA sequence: TGTGCCAGCAGCTCCAGACTAGCGGGGGACCAAGAGACCCAGTACTTC.

The CDR3 DNA reads as TGTGCCAGCAGCCAAGCCCTTTTACAGGACGGGAGCACAGATACGCAGTATTTT. It is translated as CASSQALLQDGSTDTQYF. V is TRBV14 and J is TRBJ2-3; D may be TRBD1 (5 bases). CDR1 is SGHDN, CDR2 FVKESK, per germline. This CDR3 spans 18 amino acids. Trimming cost V 1 base and J 0 bases, with 17 bases left between them.

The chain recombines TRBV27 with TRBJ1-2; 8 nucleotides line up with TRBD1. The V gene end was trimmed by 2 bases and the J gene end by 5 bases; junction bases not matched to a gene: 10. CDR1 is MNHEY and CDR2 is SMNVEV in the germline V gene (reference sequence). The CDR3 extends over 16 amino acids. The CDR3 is CASSLSRGQAIYGYTF. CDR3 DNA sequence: TGTGCCAGCAGTTTAAGCCGGGGACAGGCCATTTATGGCTACACCTTC.

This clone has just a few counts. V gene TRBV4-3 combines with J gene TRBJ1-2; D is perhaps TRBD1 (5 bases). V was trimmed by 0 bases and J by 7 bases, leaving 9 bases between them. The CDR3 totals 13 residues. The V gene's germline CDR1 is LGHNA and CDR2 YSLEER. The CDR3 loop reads CASSQDLTVGYTF. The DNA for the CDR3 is TGCGCCAGCAGCCAAGATCTGACAGTTGGCTACACCTTC.

This chain's CDR3 is CASSGQDSSYNSPLHF. The CDR3 nucleotides read TGTGCCAGCAGTGGACAGGATAGCTCCTATAATTCACCCCTCCACTTT. This chain joins TRBV6-1 and TRBJ1-6; tentatively, D is TRBD1 (6 bases). The CDR3 is 16 residues long. Germline CDR1 is MNHNS and CDR2 is SASEGT. V lost 4 bases, J lost 0 bases, and 10 bases lay in between.

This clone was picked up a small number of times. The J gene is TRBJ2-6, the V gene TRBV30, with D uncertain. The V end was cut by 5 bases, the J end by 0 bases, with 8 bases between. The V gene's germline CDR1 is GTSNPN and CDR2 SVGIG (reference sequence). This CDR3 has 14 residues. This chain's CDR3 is CAWEQPSGANVLTF. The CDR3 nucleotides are TGTGCCTGGGAACAGCCCTCTGGGGCCAACGTCCTGACTTTC.

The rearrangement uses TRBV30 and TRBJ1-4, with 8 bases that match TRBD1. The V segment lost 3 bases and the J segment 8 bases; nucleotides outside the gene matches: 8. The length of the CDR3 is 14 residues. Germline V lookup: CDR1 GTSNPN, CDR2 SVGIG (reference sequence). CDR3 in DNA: TGTGCCTGGAGGACGGGGGACAGGTCGGAAAAACTGTTTTTT. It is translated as CAWRTGDRSEKLFF.

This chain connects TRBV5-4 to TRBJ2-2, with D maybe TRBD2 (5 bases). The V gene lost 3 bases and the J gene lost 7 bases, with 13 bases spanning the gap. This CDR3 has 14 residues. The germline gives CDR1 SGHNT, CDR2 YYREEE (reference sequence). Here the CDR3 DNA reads TGTGCCAGCAGCTCTCCCGCCGGGATCGGGGAGCTGTTTTTT. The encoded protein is CASSSPAGIGELFF.

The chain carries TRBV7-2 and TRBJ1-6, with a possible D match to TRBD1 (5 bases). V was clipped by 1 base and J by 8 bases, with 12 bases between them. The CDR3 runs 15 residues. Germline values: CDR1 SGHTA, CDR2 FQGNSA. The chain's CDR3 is CASSLVGGTDSPLHF. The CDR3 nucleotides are TGTGCCAGCAGCTTAGTAGGAGGGACCGATTCACCCCTCCACTTT.

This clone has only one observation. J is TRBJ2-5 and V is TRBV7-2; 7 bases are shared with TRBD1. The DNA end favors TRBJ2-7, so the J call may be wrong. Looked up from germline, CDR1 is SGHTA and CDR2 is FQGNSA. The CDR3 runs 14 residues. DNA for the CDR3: TGTGCCAGCAGCCACAGGGGCGACCCCTACGAGCAGTACTTC. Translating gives CASSHRGDPYEQYF.

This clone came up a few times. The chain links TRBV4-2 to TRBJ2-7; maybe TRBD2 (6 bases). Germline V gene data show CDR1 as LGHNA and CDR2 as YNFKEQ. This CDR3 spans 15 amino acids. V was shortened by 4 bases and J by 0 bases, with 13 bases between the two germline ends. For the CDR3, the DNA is TGTGCCAGCAGCCTTCCCATGGGGGGCTCCTACGAGCAGTACTTC. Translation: CASSLPMGGSYEQYF.

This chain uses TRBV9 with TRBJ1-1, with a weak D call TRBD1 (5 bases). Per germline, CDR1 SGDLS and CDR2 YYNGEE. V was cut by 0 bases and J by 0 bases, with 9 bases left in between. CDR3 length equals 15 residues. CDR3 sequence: CASSVGGGMNTEAFF. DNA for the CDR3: TGTGCCAGCAGCGTAGGGGGGGGAATGAACACTGAAGCTTTCTTT.

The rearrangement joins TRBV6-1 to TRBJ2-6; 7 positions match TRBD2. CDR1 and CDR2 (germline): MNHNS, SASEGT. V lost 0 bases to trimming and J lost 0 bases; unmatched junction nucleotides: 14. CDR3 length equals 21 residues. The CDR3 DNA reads TGTGCCAGCAGTGAAGCGCTCGGATTTAGCGGGTATTACTCTGGGGCCAACGTCCTGACTTTC. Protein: CASSEALGFSGYYSGANVLTF.

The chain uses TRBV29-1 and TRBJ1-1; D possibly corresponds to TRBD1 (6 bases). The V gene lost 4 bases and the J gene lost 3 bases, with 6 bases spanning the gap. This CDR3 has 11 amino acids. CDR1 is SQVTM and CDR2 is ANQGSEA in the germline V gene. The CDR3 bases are TGCAGCGTTGGGACAGACACTGAAGCTTTCTTT. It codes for CSVGTDTEAFF.